This record concerns one T cell receptor beta chain sequence. Trimming removed 4 bases at V and 0 bases at J, with 17 bases between. Germline CDR1 SGHDT, CDR2 YYEEEE. The CDR3 is 17 amino acids. The assay was immunoSEQ multiplex PCR, and TCRdb's table has in-frame clones only and misses some. The sample has 200,000 to 250,000 clones, over 75% seen once. The sample belongs to a study of blood T cell repertoires in COVID-19. For the study at large: From T cells, B-cell-depleted T cells, or PBMCs came the material, which was cDNA or gDNA.

The receptor was derived from a woman in her seventies with COVID-19, enrolled during active disease. Sequenced: peripheral blood. The chain is built from TRBV5-6 and TRBJ2-1; D not certain. This CDR3 reads CASSLVFSISSYNEQFF. The CDR3 region has the DNA TGTGCCAGCAGCCTAGTGTTTAGCATTAGCTCCTACAATGAGCAGTTCTTC.